The rows below give T cell receptor beta chains drawn from one sample of a study of cytomegalovirus exposure and HLA in healthy donors. Libraries were prepared by immunoSEQ multiplex PCR; TCRdb keeps only in-frame clonotypes and omits some of them. The sample includes roughly 330,000 clones, around 87% of them seen just once. The sequenced material came from PBMCs. The receptors were gathered from a woman aged 25 to 39 in good health and CMV-seropositive. CDR3s include the opening cysteine and the closing phenylalanine or tryptophan. The D gene is left open where the match is weak. Some rows mark clone size as missing; the rest say once, few, many or name a class of expanded clone.

J gene,clone size,V gene,D gene,CDR3 DNA,CDR3 protein
TRBJ2-5,.,TRBV20-1,.,TGCAGTCGAAGCGGGCAAGAGACCCAGTACTTC,CSRSGQETQYF
TRBJ2-1,.,TRBV5-1,.,TGCGCCAGCAGCTTGGGCAGCACCGTGGATGAGCAGTTCTTC,CASSLGSTVDEQFF
TRBJ2-7,.,TRBV4-3,TRBD2,TGCGCCAGCAGCCAATTACTAGCGGGACCCTACGAGCAGTACTTC,CASSQLLAGPYEQYF
TRBJ1-5,few,TRBV27,.,TGTGCCAGCAGAACGAGGGGACTTAGCAATCAGCCCCAGCATTTT,CASRTRGLSNQPQHF
TRBJ2-2,.,TRBV10-2,.,TGCGCCAGCAGTGACGGGGAGCTGTTTTTT,CASSDGELFF
TRBJ1-5,.,TRBV15,.,TGTGCCACCAGCCCCGATCGGGGGGCTGGCCAGCCCCAGCATTTT,CATSPDRGAGQPQHF
TRBJ2-7,.,TRBV6-5,.,TGTGCCAGCAGTTACTTGGGGAGCGAGCAGTACTTC,CASSYLGSEQYF
TRBJ2-5,.,TRBV14,TRBD1,TGTGCCAGCAGCAGAAGACAGGGCTCAGAGACCCAGTACTTC,CASSRRQGSETQYF
TRBJ2-7,.,TRBV6-1,.,TGTGCCAGCAGTGTAGGGAGACACCCACTTCTATCTCCCTACGAGCAGTACTTC,CASSVGRHPLLSPYEQYF
TRBJ1-5,.,TRBV28,TRBD1,TGTGCCAGCAGTTCGGACAGGGGAGTTTATAGCAATCAGCCCCAGCATTTT,CASSSDRGVYSNQPQHF
TRBJ1-1,.,TRBV28,.,TGTGCCAGCATTTGGGCAGGGAAAGTAACTGAAGCTTTCTTT,CASIWAGKVTEAFF
TRBJ2-2,.,TRBV7-7,.,TGTGCCAGCAGCTTGAAGCATGGGGCCGGGGAGCTGTTTTTT,CASSLKHGAGELFF
TRBJ2-1,.,TRBV11-3,.,TGTGCCAGCAGTTTGACATCCCTTAGGGGGAATGAGCAGTTCTTC,CASSLTSLRGNEQFF
TRBJ2-4,.,TRBV29-1,.,TGCAGCGTTGAAGAATGGGAGCAGGGAAACATTCAGTACTTC,CSVEEWEQGNIQYF
TRBJ1-1,.,TRBV7-6,TRBD1,TGTGCCAGCAGCTTATGGAAGGGGGCAGAGGGCACTGAAGCTTTCTTT,CASSLWKGAEGTEAFF
TRBJ2-1,.,TRBV25-1,.,TGTGCCAGCAGTGAAGACCCCGGGGGGCTAAAAAGCAATGAGCAGTTCTTC,CASSEDPGGLKSNEQFF
TRBJ2-2,.,TRBV29-1,TRBD2,TGCAGCGTTGGAGAGCGGGACGGGCTGTTTTTT,CSVGERDGLFF
TRBJ1-1,.,TRBV7-2,.,TGTGCCAGCAGCTTAGTACAGGGACTCTCGAACACTGAAGCTTTCTTT,CASSLVQGLSNTEAFF
TRBJ1-5,.,TRBV27,.,TGTGCCAGCAGTTTACGGGGCAGGGGTGGCAATCAGCCCCAGCATTTT,CASSLRGRGGNQPQHF
TRBJ1-1,.,TRBV2,.,TGTGCCAGCAGTGGGGGGTTGGGGACTGAAGCTTTCTTT,CASSGGLGTEAFF
TRBJ2-3,.,TRBV5-5,.,TGTGCCAGCAGCTTGATCACAGATACGCAGTATTTT,CASSLITDTQYF
TRBJ2-1,.,TRBV5-4,TRBD1,TGTGCCAGCAGCGTTAACTCCGGGACAGCCTTAGGTCTTGAGCAGTTCTTC,CASSVNSGTALGLEQFF
TRBJ2-3,.,TRBV29-1,TRBD2,TGCAGCGAGACACCCACTAGCGGGGGCCCCACAGATACGCAGTATTTT,CSETPTSGGPTDTQYF
TRBJ1-2,.,TRBV4-3,TRBD1,TGCGCCAGCAGCCAAGATACGGACAGGGTAGGGTATGGCTACACCTTC,CASSQDTDRVGYGYTF
TRBJ2-7,once,TRBV27,.,TGTGCCAGCAGTAGGATGGGGACCCTTAGCTCCTACGAGCAGTACTTC,CASSRMGTLSSYEQYF
TRBJ2-2,.,TRBV5-6,.,TGTGCCAGCAGCCTGGACCTCTTGAACACCGGGGAGCTGTTTTTT,CASSLDLLNTGELFF
TRBJ2-3,.,TRBV30,TRBD2,TGTGCCTGGAGTGGCCCGGGAGCGGGGGGGCTCGGCACAGATACGCAGTATTTT,CAWSGPGAGGLGTDTQYF
TRBJ2-4,.,TRBV28,.,TGTGCCAGCAGTTTTGGAACTAGCTTACTAAGGACAAACATTCAGTACTTC,CASSFGTSLLRTNIQYF
TRBJ1-1,few,TRBV7-6,.,TGTGCCAGCAGCTTAGCGGGAGGGAGCACTGAAGCTTTCTTT,CASSLAGGSTEAFF
TRBJ1-1,.,TRBV30,.,TGTGCCTGGAGTGTAGTGGGGACTGATGAAGCTTTCTTT,CAWSVVGTDEAFF
TRBJ2-2,.,TRBV27,.,TGTGCCAGCAGTCCCCCTCTTGCCGGGGAGCTGTTTTTT,CASSPPLAGELFF
TRBJ2-7,.,TRBV6-5,TRBD2,TGTGCCAGCAGTTACCCGAACGCGGGAGACGAGCAGTACTTC,CASSYPNAGDEQYF
TRBJ2-1,.,TRBV19,TRBD2,TGTGCCAGTAAAGGCGGGGGGCGAAATGAGCAGTTCTTC,CASKGGGRNEQFF
TRBJ2-1,.,TRBV12-5,.,TGTGCTAGTGGTTTGTGGGGGAATGAGCAGTTCTTC,CASGLWGNEQFF
TRBJ2-2,.,TRBV18,.,TGTGCCAGCTCACTGAGTATCGGGAGAGCGAACACCGGGGAGCTGTTTTTT,CASSLSIGRANTGELFF
TRBJ2-7,.,TRBV11-3,.,TGTGCCAGCAGACTAGGGGTTAGCTACGAGCAGTACTTC,CASRLGVSYEQYF
TRBJ1-1,.,TRBV28,.,TGTGCCAGCAGTTTGGGCCTAGGGACTGAAGCTTTCTTT,CASSLGLGTEAFF
TRBJ2-6,.,TRBV28,.,TGTGCCAGCAGTTCTCCCCTACCGGACTCTGGGGCCAACGTCCTGACTTTC,CASSSPLPDSGANVLTF